Shown below are 8 T cell receptor beta chains from a single sample sequenced in a study of T cell changes during pregnancy in multiple sclerosis. Sequencing was performed with immunoSEQ multiplex PCR; in TCRdb, only in-frame clones are kept and a portion is missing. The data contain approximately 74,000 clones, almost 95% of them singletons. The sequences come from peripheral blood, collected before pregnancy. These receptors came from a female donor with multiple sclerosis, enrolled in a pregnancy study.

The chain has TRBV6-5 and TRBJ1-2; 7 nucleotides match TRBD1. The CDR3 length is 14 residues. The germline gives CDR1 MNHEY, CDR2 SVGAGI. The V and J ends lost 6 bases and 8 bases, in that order; junction bases with no gene match: 12. DNA for the CDR3: TGTGCCAGCAGCAGGGAGACAGGGAATCGGGGCTACACCTTC. Its protein product is CASSRETGNRGYTF.

The chain links TRBV7-2 to TRBJ2-5, with TRBD2 identical over 10 bases. CDR1 is SGHTA, CDR2 FQGNSA, per germline. The trim removed 6 bases at V and 5 bases at J, leaving 6 bases unmatched. This CDR3 has 14 amino acids. CDR3 residues: CASRRGLAAETQYF. For the CDR3, the DNA is TGTGCCAGCAGACGTGGACTAGCGGCCGAGACCCAGTACTTC.

The chain uses TRBV25-1 and TRBJ2-1; a weak D match, TRBD2 (5 bases). The CDR3 has 14 residues. Deletions cut 5 bases from V and 8 bases from J, with 16 bases between. CDR1 is MGHDK, CDR2 SYGVNS, per germline. CDR3 in DNA: TGTGCCAGCAGTCCGGGTAGGGTCGGGGATGAGCAGTTCTTC. Translation: CASSPGRVGDEQFF.

This chain uses TRBV6-5 with TRBJ2-7; TRBD1 aligns across 9 bases. The CDR3 has 14 residues. Trimming removed 5 bases from V and 3 bases from J; junction bases left unmatched: 5. CDR1 MNHEY and CDR2 SVGAGI come from the germline V gene. The CDR3 DNA reads as TGTGCCAGCAGTAACAGGGGGCCAGGCTACGAGCAGTACTTC. This encodes CASSNRGPGYEQYF.

This clone is a singleton in its sample. This chain uses TRBV28 with TRBJ1-2; TRBD1 matches 7 bases. V trimming: 2 bases; J trimming: 5 bases; junction bases outside the gene matches: 11. The CDR3 runs to 16 residues. Germline CDR1 is MDHEN and CDR2 is SYDVKM. In DNA, the CDR3 is TGTGCCAGCAGTTTACCATTCACAGGGGAGGATTATGGCTACACCTTC. Its protein is CASSLPFTGEDYGYTF.

The chain uses TRBV18 and TRBJ1-1, with a possible D match to TRBD1 (5 bases). The CDR3 has 16 residues. CDR1 is KGHSH, CDR2 LQKENI, per germline. The V gene lost 1 base and the J gene lost 0 bases, with 12 bases spanning the gap. The CDR3 protein is CASSPLNNRLNTEAFF. The CDR3 DNA is TGTGCCAGCTCACCACTTAACAACAGGTTGAACACTGAAGCTTTCTTT. Looking up the rest from reference TRBV18 and TRBJ1-1 gives the full variable domain: NAGVMQNPRHLVRRRGQEARLRCSPMKGHSHVYWYRQLPEEGLKFMVYLQKENIIDESGMPKERFSAEFPKEGPSILRIQQVVRGDSAAYFCASSPLNNRLNTEAFFGQGTRLTVV.

This chain connects TRBV7-2 to TRBJ1-1; possibly TRBD1 for D (6 bases). The germline V gene encodes CDR1 SGHTA and CDR2 FQGNSA. The V and J ends lost 4 bases and 8 bases respectively, with 11 bases between them. CDR3 length: 12 amino acids. This chain's CDR3 is CASSSTGIEAFF. Here the CDR3 DNA reads TGTGCCAGCAGCTCAACAGGGATCGAAGCTTTCTTT.

The chain has TRBV11-3 and TRBJ1-3, with D tentatively TRBD1 (6 bases). V was clipped by 0 bases and J by 3 bases, with 9 bases between them. Germline V gives CDR1 SGHNT, CDR2 YENEEA. The CDR3 has 15 amino acids. The CDR3 sequence: CASSLDPGDGNTIYF. CDR3 DNA sequence: TGTGCCAGCAGCTTAGATCCAGGGGATGGAAACACCATATATTTT.